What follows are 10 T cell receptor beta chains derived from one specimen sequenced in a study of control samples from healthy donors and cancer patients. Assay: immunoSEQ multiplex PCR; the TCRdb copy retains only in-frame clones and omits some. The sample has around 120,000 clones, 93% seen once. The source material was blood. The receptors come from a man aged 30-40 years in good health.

Here the CDR3 DNA reads TGTGCCAGCAGTTTACTACCCAGCCAGGGGGCTTTCTTT. Encoded protein: CASSLLPSQGAFF. The chain links TRBV28 to TRBJ1-1; D may be TRBD1 (6 bases). The germline gives CDR1 MDHEN, CDR2 SYDVKM. CDR3 length: 13 amino acids. The V end was cut by 2 bases, the J end by 11 bases, with 15 bases between.

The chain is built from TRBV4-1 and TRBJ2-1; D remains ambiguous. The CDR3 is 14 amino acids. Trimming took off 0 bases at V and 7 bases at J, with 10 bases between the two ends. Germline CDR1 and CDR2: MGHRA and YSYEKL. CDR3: CASSQELSANEQFF. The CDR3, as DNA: TGCGCCAGCAGCCAAGAGTTGTCGGCTAATGAGCAGTTCTTC.

CDR3 amino acids: CASGTTSEAFF. In nucleotides, the CDR3 is TGTGCCAGCGGGACGACGTCTGAAGCTTTCTTT. The chain uses TRBV11-2 and TRBJ1-1; tentatively, D is TRBD1 (5 bases). The CDR3 totals 11 residues. The V gene's germline CDR1 is SGHAT and CDR2 FQNNGV. Between the trimmed V and J ends, which lost 8 bases and 6 bases, there was a span of 10 bases.

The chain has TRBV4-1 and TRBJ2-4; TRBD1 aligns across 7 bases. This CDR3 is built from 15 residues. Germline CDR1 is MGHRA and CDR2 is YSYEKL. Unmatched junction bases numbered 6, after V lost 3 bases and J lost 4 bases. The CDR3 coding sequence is TGCGCCAGCAGCCAGGGTGGACAGGCTAAAAACATTCAGTACTTC. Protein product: CASSQGGQAKNIQYF.

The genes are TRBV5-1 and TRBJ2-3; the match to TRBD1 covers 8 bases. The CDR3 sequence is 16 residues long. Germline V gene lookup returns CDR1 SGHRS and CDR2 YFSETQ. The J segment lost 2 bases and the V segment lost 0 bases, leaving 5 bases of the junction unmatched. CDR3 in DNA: TGCGCCAGCAGCTTGGGGACAGGGAGATACACAGATACGCAGTATTTT. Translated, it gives CASSLGTGRYTDTQYF.

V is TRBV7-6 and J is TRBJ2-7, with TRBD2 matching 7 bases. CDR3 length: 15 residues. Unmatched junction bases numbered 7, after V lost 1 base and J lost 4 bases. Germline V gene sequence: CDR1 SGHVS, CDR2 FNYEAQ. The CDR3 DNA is TGTGCCAGCAGCTTAGAGGCGGGGGAAGAATACGAGCAGTACTTC. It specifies CASSLEAGEEYEQYF.

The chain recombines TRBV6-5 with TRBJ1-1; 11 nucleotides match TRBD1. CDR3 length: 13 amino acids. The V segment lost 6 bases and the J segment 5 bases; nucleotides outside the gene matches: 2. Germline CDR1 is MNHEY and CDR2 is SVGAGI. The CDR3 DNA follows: TGTGCCAGCAGCGGGACAGGGGGTACTGAAGCTTTCTTT. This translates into CASSGTGGTEAFF.

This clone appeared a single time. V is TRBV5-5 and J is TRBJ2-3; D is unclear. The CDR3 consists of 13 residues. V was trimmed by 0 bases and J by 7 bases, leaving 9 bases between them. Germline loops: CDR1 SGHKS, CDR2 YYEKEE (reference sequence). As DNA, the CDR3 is TGTGCCAGCAGCTTGGCGGTGGAGAATACGCAGTATTTT. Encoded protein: CASSLAVENTQYF.

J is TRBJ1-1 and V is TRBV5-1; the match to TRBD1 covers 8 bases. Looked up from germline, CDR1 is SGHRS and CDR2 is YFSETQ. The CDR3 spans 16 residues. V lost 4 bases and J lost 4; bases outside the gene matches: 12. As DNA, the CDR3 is TGCGCCAGCAGCAACGAACTACAGGGGGTGGGCACTGAAGCTTTCTTT. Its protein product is CASSNELQGVGTEAFF.

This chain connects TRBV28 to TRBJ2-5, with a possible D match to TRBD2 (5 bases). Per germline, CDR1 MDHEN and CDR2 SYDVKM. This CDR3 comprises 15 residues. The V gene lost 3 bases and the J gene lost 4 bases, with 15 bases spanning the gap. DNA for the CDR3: TGTGCCAGCAGTTTTGGAGGTCTGGGGAGAGAGACCCAGTACTTC. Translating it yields CASSFGGLGRETQYF. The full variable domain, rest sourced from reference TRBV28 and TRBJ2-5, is DVKVTQSSRYLVKRTGEKVFLECVQDMDHENMFWYRQDPGLGLRLIYFSYDVKMKEKGDIPEGYSVSREKKERFSLILESASTNQTSMYLCASSFGGLGRETQYFGPGTRLLVL.